This T cell receptor beta chain was identified during a study of identical twins. The study, taken as a whole, reports: Invariant T cells like MAIT and iNKT could partly confound the zero-insertion analyses.

cDNA carried unique molecular identifiers, and a universal primer site was added by template switching. TCRdb redid the calling of the 5' RACE reads with MiXCR, one entry per CDR3 protein. The sample lists approximately 680,000 distinct CDR3 sequences, less than 9% occurring once. Regarding this clonotype: Its antigen remains unknown.

The CDR3 has 17 residues. The junction had 5 bases not matched to a gene; V was cut back by 0 bases and J by 3 bases. Germline CDR1 and CDR2: SGHAT and FQNNGV. In addition, the sample was reused for a study of yellow fever vaccine responses in identical twins.

The chain uses TRBV11-2 and TRBJ2-2, with 9 bases lining up with TRBD1. Sequenced input: PBMCs. The receptor comes from a woman between 18 and 30 years old in good health. The CDR3 sequence is CASSLDPWTGDTGELFF. The CDR3 DNA reads as TGTGCCAGCAGCTTAGATCCTTGGACAGGGGACACCGGGGAGCTGTTTTTT.